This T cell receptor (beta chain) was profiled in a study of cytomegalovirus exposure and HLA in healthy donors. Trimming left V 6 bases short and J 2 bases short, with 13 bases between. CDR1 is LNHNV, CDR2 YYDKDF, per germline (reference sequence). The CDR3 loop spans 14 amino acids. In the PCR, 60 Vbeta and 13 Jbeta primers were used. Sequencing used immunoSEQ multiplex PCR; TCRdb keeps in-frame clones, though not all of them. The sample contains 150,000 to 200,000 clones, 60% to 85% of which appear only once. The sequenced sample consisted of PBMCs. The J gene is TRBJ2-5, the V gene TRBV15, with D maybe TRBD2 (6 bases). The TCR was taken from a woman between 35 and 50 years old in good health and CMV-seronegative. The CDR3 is CATSPGLAQETQYF. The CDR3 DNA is TGTGCCACCAGTCCGGGACTGGCACAAGAGACCCAGTACTTC. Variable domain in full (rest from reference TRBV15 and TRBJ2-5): DAMVIQNPRYQVTQFGKPVTLSCSQTLNHNVMYWYQQKSSQAPKLLFHYYDKDFNNEADTPDNFQSRRPNTSFCFLDIRSPGLGDTAMYLCATSPGLAQETQYFGPGTRLLVL.